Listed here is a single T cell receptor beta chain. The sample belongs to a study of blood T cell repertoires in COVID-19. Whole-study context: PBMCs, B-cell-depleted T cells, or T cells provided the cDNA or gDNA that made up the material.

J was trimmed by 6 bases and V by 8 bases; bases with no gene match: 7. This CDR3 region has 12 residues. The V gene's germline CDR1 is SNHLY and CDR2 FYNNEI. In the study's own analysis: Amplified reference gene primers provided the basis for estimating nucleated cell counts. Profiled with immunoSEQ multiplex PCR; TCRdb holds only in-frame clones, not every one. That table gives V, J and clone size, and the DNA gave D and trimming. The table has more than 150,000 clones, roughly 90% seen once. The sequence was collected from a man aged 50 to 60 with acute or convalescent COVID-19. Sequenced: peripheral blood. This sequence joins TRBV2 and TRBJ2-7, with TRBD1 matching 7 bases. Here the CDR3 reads CASYTGVREQYV. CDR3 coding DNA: TGTGCCAGCTACACAGGGGTCCGCGAGCAGTACGTC.